The TCR beta chain under discussion was sequenced for a study of CD8 T cells in Susac syndrome. Trimming left V 3 bases short and J 2 bases short, with 9 bases between. Germline CDR1 is SGHAT and CDR2 is FQNNGV. This CDR3 contains 14 residues. TCR beta sequencing covered blood CD8+ and CD4+ T cells. Isolation of CD8+ and CD4+ T cells was performed negatively, whereas enrichment of TEMRA cells was done by FACS. This clonotype occurred once. Reverse transcription used about 0.45 to 1 ug RNA and random hexamers. Amplification of TCR beta CDR3 was carried out by immunoSEQ multiplex PCR, which covered 54 Vbeta and 13 Jbeta segments. TCRdb called the immunoSEQ multiplex PCR reads again in MiXCR, with one record for every CDR3 protein. The profile shows 150,000 to 200,000 distinct CDR3 sequences, just under 95% of them singletons.

This TCR derives from a human donor in good health. This chain joins TRBV11-2 and TRBJ2-3, with D unclear. The sample consisted of CD4+ T cells from PBMCs. Here the CDR3 reads CASSLISITDTQYF. CDR3 nucleotides: TGTGCCAGCAGCTTGATTTCCATCACAGATACGCAGTATTTT.